Given below is one TCR beta chain in context. Measured with immunoSEQ multiplex PCR; TCRdb has only the in-frame clones, and not every one. The profile shows 75,000 to 95,000 clones, approximately 92% of them singletons. This specimen belongs to a study of T cell changes during pregnancy in multiple sclerosis. The specimen comprised peripheral blood, sampled in the first trimester of pregnancy. This TCR derives from a female donor with multiple sclerosis, enrolled in a pregnancy study.

The CDR3 nucleotides read TGTGCCAGCAGCCCAAGACGGGGGATAGACCAAGAGACCCAGTACTTC. Translation: CASSPRRGIDQETQYF. The chain uses TRBV14 and TRBJ2-5, with a weak D call TRBD2 (6 bases). Trimming left V 4 bases short and J 0 bases short, with 15 bases between. The CDR3 has 16 amino acids. The germline gives CDR1 SGHDN, CDR2 FVKESK.